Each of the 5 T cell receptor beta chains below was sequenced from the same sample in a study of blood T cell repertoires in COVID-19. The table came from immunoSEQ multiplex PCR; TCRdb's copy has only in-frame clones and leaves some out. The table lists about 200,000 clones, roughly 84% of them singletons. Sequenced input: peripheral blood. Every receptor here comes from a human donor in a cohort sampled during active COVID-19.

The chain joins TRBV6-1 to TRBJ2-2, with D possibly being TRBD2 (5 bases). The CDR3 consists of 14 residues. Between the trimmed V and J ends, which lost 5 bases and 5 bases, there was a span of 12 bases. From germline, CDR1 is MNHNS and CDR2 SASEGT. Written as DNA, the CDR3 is TGTGCCAGCAGTCCCCGAGGGCCGACCGGGGAGCTGTTTTTT. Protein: CASSPRGPTGELFF.

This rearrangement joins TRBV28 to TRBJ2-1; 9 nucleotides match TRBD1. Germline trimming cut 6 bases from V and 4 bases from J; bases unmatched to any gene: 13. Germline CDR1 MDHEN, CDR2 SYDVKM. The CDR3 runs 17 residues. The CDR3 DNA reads TGTGCCAGCAGCGGGACAGGGCTAGGGCCCGGGTACAATGAGCAGTTCTTC. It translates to CASSGTGLGPGYNEQFF.

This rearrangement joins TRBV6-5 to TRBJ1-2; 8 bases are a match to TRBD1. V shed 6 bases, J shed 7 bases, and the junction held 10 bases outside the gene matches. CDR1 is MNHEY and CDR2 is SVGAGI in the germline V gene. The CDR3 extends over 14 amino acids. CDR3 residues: CASSQGARHTGYTF. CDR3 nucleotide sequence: TGTGCCAGCAGCCAGGGGGCGAGGCACACTGGCTACACCTTC.

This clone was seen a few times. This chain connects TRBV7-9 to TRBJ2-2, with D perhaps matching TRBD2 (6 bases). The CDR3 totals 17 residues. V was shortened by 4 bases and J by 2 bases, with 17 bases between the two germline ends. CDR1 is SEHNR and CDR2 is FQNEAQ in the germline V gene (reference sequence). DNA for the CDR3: TGTGCCAGCAGCTCCCAATTGTGGGACTCAAACACCGGGGAGCTGTTTTTT. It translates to CASSSQLWDSNTGELFF.

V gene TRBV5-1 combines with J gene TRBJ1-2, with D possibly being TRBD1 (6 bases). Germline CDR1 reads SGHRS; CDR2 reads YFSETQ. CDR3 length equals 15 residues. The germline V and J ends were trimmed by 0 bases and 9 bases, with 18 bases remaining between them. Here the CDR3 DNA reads TGCGCCAGCAGCTTGGCACTGGAACAGGGAGCACGCTACACCTTC. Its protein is CASSLALEQGARYTF.